This T cell receptor beta chain emerged from a study of cytomegalovirus exposure and HLA in healthy donors. Study-wide context: Ancestry clustering placed around four fifths of around 400 genotyped donors in the Caucasian-associated cluster.

As for this clone: The antigen is undetermined.

From germline, CDR1 is SGDLS and CDR2 YYNGEE. There are 14 residues in the CDR3. The V end was cut by 4 bases, the J end by 6 bases, with 14 bases between. Healthy bone marrow donors made up the cohort. Unrecorded immune exposures were likely, despite nominal health at sampling. Primers: 60 Vbeta forward and 13 Jbeta reverse. Using immunoSEQ multiplex PCR, the repertoire was profiled, and TCRdb retains in-frame clones only, with some absent. The sample carries about 160,000 clones, approximately 82% recorded once. Study observations and caveats: Analysis performed later found around 15,000 TCR beta sequences associated with HLA alleles at 0.05 false discovery rate.

This rearrangement joins TRBV9 to TRBJ1-5; D remains unclear. Specimen: PBMCs. The sequence derives from a male donor in good health and CMV-seronegative. DNA of the CDR3: TGTGCCAGCAGCCCCATCGGGATAGGTCAGCCCCAGCATTTT. The encoded protein is CASSPIGIGQPQHF. Full variable domain (rest looked up from reference TRBV9 and TRBJ1-5): DSGVTQTPKHLITATGQRVTLRCSPRSGDLSVYWYQQSLDQGLQFLIQYYNGEERAKGNILERFSAQQFPDLHSELNLSSLELGDSALYFCASSPIGIGQPQHFGDGTRLSIL.